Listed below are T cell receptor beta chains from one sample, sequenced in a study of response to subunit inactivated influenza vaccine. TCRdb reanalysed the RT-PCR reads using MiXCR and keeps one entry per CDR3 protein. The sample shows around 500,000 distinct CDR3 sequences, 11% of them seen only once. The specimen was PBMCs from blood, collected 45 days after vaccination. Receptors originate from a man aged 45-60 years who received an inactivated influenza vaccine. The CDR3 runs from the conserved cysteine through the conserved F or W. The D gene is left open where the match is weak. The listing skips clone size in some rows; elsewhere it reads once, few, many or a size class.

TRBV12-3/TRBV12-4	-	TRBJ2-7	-	CASTNGAEQYF	TGTGCCAGCACTAACGGAGCCGAGCAGTACTTC
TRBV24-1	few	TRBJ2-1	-	CATSDFTGLGYNEQFF	TGTGCCACCAGTGATTTCACAGGGTTGGGCTACAATGAGCAGTTCTTC
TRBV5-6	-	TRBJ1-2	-	CASSLIPGPRAGYTF	TGTGCCAGCAGCTTAATCCCGGGACCTAGGGCGGGCTACACCTTC
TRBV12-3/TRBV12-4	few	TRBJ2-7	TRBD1	CASSWDRTVEQYF	TGTGCCAGCAGTTGGGACAGGACCGTCGAGCAGTACTTC
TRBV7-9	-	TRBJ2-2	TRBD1	CASSLSRGQNGELFF	TGTGCCAGCAGCTTATCCAGGGGGCAAAACGGGGAGCTGTTTTTT
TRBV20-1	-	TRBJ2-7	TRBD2	CSPRIAGTYEQYF	TGCAGTCCCCGGATAGCGGGGACCTACGAGCAGTACTTC
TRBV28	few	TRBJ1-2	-	CASRPPGRPGGYTF	TGTGCCAGCAGGCCTCCGGGACGGCCGGGGGGCTACACCTTC
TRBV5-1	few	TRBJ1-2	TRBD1	CASSDGQGLDGYTF	TGCGCCAGCAGCGATGGACAGGGGTTGGATGGCTACACCTTC
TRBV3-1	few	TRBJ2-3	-	CASSHWDLGEDTQYF	TGTGCCAGCAGCCACTGGGACCTGGGGGAAGATACGCAGTATTTT
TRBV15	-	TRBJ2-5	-	CATSRDAGQYQETQYF	TGTGCCACCAGCAGAGATGCAGGACAGTACCAAGAGACCCAGTACTTC
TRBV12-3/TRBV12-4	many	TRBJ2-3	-	CASSFGGGTQYF	TGTGCCAGCAGTTTTGGGGGCGGCACGCAGTATTTT
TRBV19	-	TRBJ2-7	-	CASSVGGKVYEQYF	TGTGCCAGTAGTGTCGGCGGGAAGGTGTACGAGCAGTACTTC
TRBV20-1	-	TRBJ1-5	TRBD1	CSAGTGGVPSSNQPQHF	TGCAGTGCTGGCACAGGGGGAGTCCCTTCTAGCAATCAGCCCCAGCATTTT
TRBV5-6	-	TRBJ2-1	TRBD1	CASSIGTGDYNEQFF	TGTGCCAGCAGCATCGGGACAGGGGACTACAATGAGCAGTTCTTC
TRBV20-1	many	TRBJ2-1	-	CSASLGAREQFF	TGCAGTGCTAGCCTGGGGGCGCGAGAGCAGTTCTTC
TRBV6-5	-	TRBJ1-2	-	CASSYPLEVGGYTF	TGTGCCAGCAGTTACCCCCTTGAGGTTGGAGGCTACACCTTC
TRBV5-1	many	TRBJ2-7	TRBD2	CASSPGLAGGNNEQYF	TGCGCCAGCAGCCCGGGACTAGCGGGAGGAAATAACGAGCAGTACTTC
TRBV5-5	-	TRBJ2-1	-	CASGAGQTTSYNEQFF	TGTGCCAGCGGGGCGGGACAGACCACCTCCTACAATGAGCAGTTCTTC
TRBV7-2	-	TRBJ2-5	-	CASSPRLTGGETQYF	TGTGCCAGCAGCCCCAGGCTCACCGGCGGAGAGACCCAGTACTTC
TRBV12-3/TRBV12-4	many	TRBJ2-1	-	CASSVAVDNNEQFF	TGTGCCAGCAGTGTCGCGGTGGACAACAATGAGCAGTTCTTC
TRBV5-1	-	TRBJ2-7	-	CASSLMNDPGYEQYF	TGCGCCAGCAGCTTGATGAACGACCCGGGATACGAGCAGTACTTC
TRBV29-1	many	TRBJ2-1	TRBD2	CSVEYASGGREQFF	TGCAGCGTTGAATATGCTAGCGGGGGAAGAGAGCAGTTCTTC